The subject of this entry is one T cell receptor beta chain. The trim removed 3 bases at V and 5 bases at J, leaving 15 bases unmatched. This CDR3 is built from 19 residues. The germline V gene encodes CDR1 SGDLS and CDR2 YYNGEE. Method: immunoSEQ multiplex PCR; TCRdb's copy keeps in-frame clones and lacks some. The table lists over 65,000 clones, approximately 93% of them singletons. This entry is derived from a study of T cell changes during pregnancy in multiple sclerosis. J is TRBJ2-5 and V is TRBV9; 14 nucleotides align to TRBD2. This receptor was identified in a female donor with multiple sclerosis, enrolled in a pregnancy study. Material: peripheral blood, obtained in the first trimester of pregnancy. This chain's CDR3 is CASSALGLAGGLEQETQYF. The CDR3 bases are TGTGCCAGCAGCGCCCTCGGACTAGCGGGAGGCCTGGAGCAGGAGACCCAGTACTTC. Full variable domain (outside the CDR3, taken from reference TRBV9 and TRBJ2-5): DSGVTQTPKHLITATGQRVTLRCSPRSGDLSVYWYQQSLDQGLQFLIQYYNGEERAKGNILERFSAQQFPDLHSELNLSSLELGDSALYFCASSALGLAGGLEQETQYFGPGTRLLVL.